The 25 T cell receptor beta chains listed next were all sequenced from one sample in a study of high-grade serous ovarian cancer treatment subgroups. Tumor samples were obtained before definitive surgery or chemotherapy. The table came from immunoSEQ multiplex PCR; TCRdb's copy has only in-frame clones and leaves some out. The sample contains some 7,000 clones, 75% to 80% of which appear only once. The sample was tumor tissue. These receptors all come from a human donor with high-grade serous ovarian cancer.

The rearrangement links TRBV4-1 to TRBJ2-5; 8 nucleotides line up with TRBD2. With V trimmed by 1 base and J by 2 bases, 3 bases remained unmatched. This CDR3 is built from 15 residues. Germline values: CDR1 MGHRA, CDR2 YSYEKL. CDR3 protein: CASSQGGGSQETQYF. CDR3 coding DNA: TGCGCCAGCAGCCAAGGCGGGGGGTCACAAGAGACCCAGTACTTC.

This clone was seen only a few times. The chain combines TRBV5-6 with TRBJ2-7; 7 nucleotides match TRBD1. The CDR3 spans 15 residues. Trimming took 0 bases from V and 1 from J; bases not matched to a gene: 4. Germline V lookup: CDR1 SGHDT, CDR2 YYEEEE. The CDR3 coding sequence is TGTGCCAGCAGCTTGGTCCAGGGACAGTCCTACGAGCAGTACTTC. Translated, it gives CASSLVQGQSYEQYF.

The chain carries TRBV7-2 and TRBJ1-1; D perhaps matches TRBD1 (6 bases). In germline, CDR1 is SGHTA, CDR2 FQGNSA. This CDR3 has 16 residues. The V gene lost 2 bases and the J gene lost 6 bases, with 19 bases spanning the gap. CDR3 loop: CASSLRGRRTSAEAFF. Here the CDR3 DNA reads TGTGCCAGCAGCTTAAGGGGGAGGAGGACCTCGGCTGAAGCTTTCTTT.

This clone was observed a few times. The chain employs TRBV9 and TRBJ1-1; D not resolved. The CDR3 is made up of 14 amino acids. CDR1 is SGDLS, CDR2 YYNGEE, per germline. V lost 0 bases and J lost 3, with 9 bases in between. For the CDR3, the DNA is TGTGCCAGCAGCGTAGAGGGCTCGGACACTGAAGCTTTCTTT. Residues: CASSVEGSDTEAFF.

This chain links TRBV5-1 with TRBJ2-7, with 8 bases lining up with TRBD2. CDR1 SGHRS and CDR2 YFSETQ come from the germline V gene. The CDR3 is 14 residues long. Trimming cost V 4 bases and J 1 base; bases outside gene matches: 4. The CDR3 is CASSEAGESYEQYF. The DNA for the CDR3 is TGCGCCAGCAGCGAAGCGGGGGAATCCTACGAGCAGTACTTC.

The chain links TRBV18 to TRBJ2-3; D may be TRBD1 (5 bases). CDR1 and CDR2 (germline): KGHSH, LQKENI. Trimming left V 5 bases short and J 3 bases short, with 9 bases between. The CDR3 has 13 amino acids. DNA for the CDR3: TGTGCCAGCTCATTCGACAGTACAGATACGCAGTATTTT. It specifies CASSFDSTDTQYF.

V is TRBV9 and J is TRBJ2-2; D perhaps matches TRBD1 (5 bases). V lost 4 bases to trimming and J lost 2 bases, with 12 bases between them. This CDR3 is 15 amino acids long. Germline V gene sequence: CDR1 SGDLS, CDR2 YYNGEE. The CDR3 DNA follows: TGTGCCAGCAGCCTAAGGACACCTAACACCGGGGAGCTGTTTTTT. Translating it yields CASSLRTPNTGELFF. Variable domain in full (rest from reference TRBV9 and TRBJ2-2): DSGVTQTPKHLITATGQRVTLRCSPRSGDLSVYWYQQSLDQGLQFLIQYYNGEERAKGNILERFSAQQFPDLHSELNLSSLELGDSALYFCASSLRTPNTGELFFGEGSRLTVL.

V and J are TRBV29-1 and TRBJ2-3, with D perhaps assigned TRBD1 or TRBD2 (5 bases each). Trimming took off 5 bases at V and 1 base at J, with 10 bases between the two ends. CDR3 length: 13 amino acids. Germline V gene lookup returns CDR1 SQVTM and CDR2 ANQGSEA. The CDR3 sequence is CSVSQGGTDTQYF. The DNA of the CDR3 is TGCAGCGTTTCCCAGGGAGGCACAGATACGCAGTATTTT.

This clone was found once. The gene calls are TRBV5-5 and TRBJ1-3, with 11 bases matching TRBD1. CDR3 length: 15 amino acids. The trim removed 3 bases at V and 3 bases at J, leaving 2 bases unmatched. CDR1 is SGHKS and CDR2 is YYEKEE in the germline V gene (reference sequence). CDR3 coding DNA: TGTGCCAGCAGCTGGACAGGGGGCCATGGAAACACCATATATTTT. Its protein is CASSWTGGHGNTIYF.

The rearrangement links TRBV6-1 to TRBJ2-3; D possibly uses TRBD1 or TRBD2 (5 bases each). There are 15 residues in the CDR3. Germline assignment: CDR1 MNHNS and CDR2 SASEGT. V gave up 4 bases and J gave up 2 bases, with 13 bases separating them. The CDR3 DNA follows: TGTGCCAGCAGTGCGGTCGGGGCCCCCACAGATACGCAGTATTTT. Its protein product is CASSAVGAPTDTQYF.

This sequence joins TRBV19 and TRBJ1-4; TRBD1 might be the D (6 bases). The V end was cut by 6 bases, the J end by 6 bases, with 17 bases between. Germline V gene lookup returns CDR1 LNHDA and CDR2 SQIVND (reference sequence). CDR3 length: 15 residues. CDR3 residues: CASSRGEGEYEKLFF. The CDR3 DNA is TGTGCCAGTAGCAGGGGCGAAGGGGAGTATGAAAAACTGTTTTTT. Variable domain in full (rest from reference TRBV19 and TRBJ1-4): DGGITQSPKYLFRKEGQNVTLSCEQNLNHDAMYWYRQDPGQGLRLIYYSQIVNDFQKGDIAEGYSVSREKKESFPLTVTSAQKNPTAFYLCASSRGEGEYEKLFFGSGTQLSVL.

The sample holds a few counts of this clone. The chain carries TRBV19 and TRBJ1-2; perhaps TRBD1 as D (5 bases). Trimming took off 1 base at V and 2 bases at J, with 8 bases between the two ends. Germline values: CDR1 LNHDA, CDR2 SQIVND (reference sequence). This CDR3 has 14 residues. The CDR3 here is CASSIARANYGYTF. The CDR3 coding sequence is TGTGCCAGTAGTATAGCCAGGGCCAACTATGGCTACACCTTC.

CDR3 DNA sequence: TGTGCCAGTAGTATCTGGGTAGAAAAATCGTCACCCCTCCACTTT. It specifies CASSIWVEKSSPLHF. The chain links TRBV19 to TRBJ1-6; D unclear. From germline, CDR1 is LNHDA and CDR2 SQIVND (reference sequence). V lost 3 bases and J 10 bases, leaving 16 bases between the germline ends. This CDR3 is built from 15 residues.

This sequence joins TRBV11-2 and TRBJ1-3; possible D gene TRBD1, 6 bases. With 3 bases removed from V and 3 bases from J, the gap between germline ends came to 15 bases. The CDR3 has 16 amino acids. From germline, CDR1 is SGHAT and CDR2 FQNNGV. The CDR3 loop is CASSFSAGAGGNTIYF. CDR3 nucleotides: TGTGCCAGCAGCTTCTCTGCGGGGGCTGGTGGAAACACCATATATTTT.

The chain employs TRBV14 and TRBJ2-7; the D gene is possibly TRBD2 (6 bases). The V gene lost 0 bases and the J gene lost 3 bases, with 15 bases spanning the gap. Germline V lookup: CDR1 SGHDN, CDR2 FVKESK. CDR3 size: 16 residues. Here the CDR3 reads CASSQEAWTGSYEQYF. The CDR3 DNA sequence: TGTGCCAGCAGCCAAGAGGCTTGGACCGGGAGCTACGAGCAGTACTTC.

V gene TRBV18 combines with J gene TRBJ1-1; 10 bases fit TRBD1. Per germline, CDR1 KGHSH and CDR2 LQKENI. This CDR3 is built from 13 residues. Trimming removed 2 bases from V and 8 bases from J; junction bases left unmatched: 2. The CDR3 DNA reads TGTGCCAGCTCACCAGGGACAGGGGAGGAAGCTTTCTTT. Translation: CASSPGTGEEAFF. The entire variable domain, with the rest obtained from reference TRBV18 and TRBJ1-1, is as follows: NAGVMQNPRHLVRRRGQEARLRCSPMKGHSHVYWYRQLPEEGLKFMVYLQKENIIDESGMPKERFSAEFPKEGPSILRIQQVVRGDSAAYFCASSPGTGEEAFFGQGTRLTVV.

The chain has TRBV4-1 and TRBJ1-1, with 7 bases identical to TRBD1. The V segment lost 2 bases and the J segment 5 bases; nucleotides outside the gene matches: 2. The germline gives CDR1 MGHRA, CDR2 YSYEKL. The CDR3 runs to 13 residues. The CDR3 here is CASSQKGQTEAFF. The CDR3 nucleotides are TGCGCCAGCAGCCAAAAGGGACAGACTGAAGCTTTCTTT.

This clone has only a few counts. The chain joins TRBV5-6 to TRBJ1-1; no clear D gene. CDR1 and CDR2 from the germline V gene are SGHDT and YYEEEE. V lost 6 bases to trimming and J lost 2 bases, with 14 bases between them. The CDR3 has 14 residues. The CDR3 region is CASITGNANTEAFF. The DNA for the CDR3 is TGTGCCAGCATCACCGGGAACGCTAACACTGAAGCTTTCTTT.

V and J are TRBV7-2 and TRBJ2-5, with 11 nucleotides matching TRBD1. The J call could be wrong; TRBJ2-7 is a better fit for the DNA end. CDR3 length: 14 amino acids. CDR1 SGHTA and CDR2 FQGNSA come from the germline V gene. The CDR3 region is CASSSGTGGYEQYF. As DNA, the CDR3 is TGTGCCAGCAGCTCCGGGACAGGGGGCTACGAGCAGTACTTC.

This chain connects TRBV9 to TRBJ1-6, with a weak D call TRBD1 (5 bases). The germline V gene encodes CDR1 SGDLS and CDR2 YYNGEE. The germline V and J ends were trimmed by 2 bases and 8 bases, with 14 bases remaining between them. The CDR3 consists of 15 residues. As DNA, the CDR3 is TGTGCCAGCAGCGTGGGGGGGGGATGGGATTCACCCCTCCACTTT. Amino acids: CASSVGGGWDSPLHF.

V and J are TRBV27 and TRBJ1-2; D might be TRBD1 (5 bases). V was cut by 3 bases and J by 0 bases, with 23 bases left in between. The CDR3 consists of 19 residues. The germline V gene has CDR1 MNHEY and CDR2 SMNVEV (reference sequence). CDR3 sequence reads: CASSLWGGRNRAPNYGYTF. In DNA form, the CDR3 reads TGTGCCAGCAGTTTGTGGGGGGGGAGAAATAGGGCCCCTAACTATGGCTACACCTTC.

The genes are TRBV27 and TRBJ2-1; TRBD2 aligns across 12 bases. The CDR3 contains 17 residues. The junction had 8 bases not matched to a gene; V was cut back by 1 base and J by 7 bases. Germline V CDR1 and CDR2: MNHEY, SMNVEV (reference sequence). CDR3 sequence: CASSLWASGGAGNEQFF. CDR3 in DNA: TGTGCCAGCAGTTTATGGGCTAGCGGGGGGGCCGGAAATGAGCAGTTCTTC.

This chain joins TRBV7-8 and TRBJ1-4; D not resolved. The CDR3 contains 14 residues. The germline gives CDR1 SGHVS, CDR2 FQNEAQ. Trimming shortened V by 2 bases and J by 4 bases, and 8 bases separated the two germline ends. CDR3 bases: TGTGCCAGCAGCTTACGGGATTTTAATGAAAAACTGTTTTTT. Translated, it gives CASSLRDFNEKLFF.

The V and J genes are TRBV6-1 and TRBJ1-4; TRBD1 might be the D (5 bases). This CDR3 spans 16 amino acids. V lost 4 bases to trimming and J lost 5 bases, with 17 bases between them. Germline loops: CDR1 MNHNS, CDR2 SASEGT. The DNA for the CDR3 is TGTGCCAGCAGTGTTGTATCAGGGAGGACAAATGAAAAACTGTTTTTT. This codes for CASSVVSGRTNEKLFF.

The chain couples TRBV5-1 to TRBJ2-5; no definite D call. Germline CDR1 reads SGHRS; CDR2 reads YFSETQ. The CDR3 extends over 13 amino acids. The V end was cut by 4 bases, the J end by 2 bases, with 9 bases between. CDR3 bases: TGCGCCAGCAGCCCTGGACCACAAGAGACCCAGTACTTC. This codes for CASSPGPQETQYF.